This TCR beta chain was sequenced in a study of cytomegalovirus exposure and HLA in healthy donors. Study overall: Within the Caucasian-associated ancestry cluster were about 81% of the roughly 400 genotyped donors. General study points: Reports credit the classifier with highly specific, highly sensitive diagnosis of cytomegalovirus status. The authors judged a highly shared variant cluster likely a sequencing artifact.

Points on this clone: The antigen is undetermined.

The length of the CDR3 is 12 residues. 13 Jbeta primers and 60 Vbeta primers were used for the PCR. Assay used: immunoSEQ multiplex PCR; TCRdb lists only in-frame clones, some missing. The data hold 150,000 to 200,000 clones, with 84% observed a single time. Source material: PBMCs. This TCR was sampled from a man aged 18 to 29 in good health and CMV-seronegative. The V call is TRBV21-1, the J call TRBJ2-7; no check of the table's D call, TRBD2, against the DNA was made. TRBV21-1 corresponds to a pseudogene. CDR3 sequence: CASRPSYHEQYF. CDR3 sequence (DNA): TGTGCCAGCAGGCCTAGTTACCACGAGCAGTACTTC.